A single sample gave rise to the 18 T cell receptor beta chains below, sequenced in a study of cytomegalovirus exposure and HLA in healthy donors. Primers included in the PCR were 60 Vbeta and 13 Jbeta primers. Here immunoSEQ multiplex PCR was the method, and the copy in TCRdb shows in-frame clones only, minus some. The sample lists around 200,000 clones, around 85% occurring once. The sequenced material came from PBMCs. The receptors originated from a woman in her forties or fifties in good health and CMV-seronegative.

The rearrangement uses TRBV5-6 and TRBJ2-3; 8 bases are shared with TRBD1. Germline V CDR1 and CDR2: SGHDT, YYEEEE. The CDR3 has 15 residues. The V segment lost 2 bases and the J segment 1 base; nucleotides outside the gene matches: 3. As DNA, the CDR3 is TGTGCCAGCAGCTTAGGGACAGGCCGCACAGATACGCAGTATTTT. Protein sequence: CASSLGTGRTDTQYF.

V and J are TRBV19 and TRBJ2-7, with no clear D. Germline V lookup: CDR1 LNHDA, CDR2 SQIVND (reference sequence). Trimming cost V 3 bases and J 1 base, with 7 bases left between them. The CDR3 contains 13 residues. CDR3 amino acids: CASSMGASYEQYF. Here the CDR3 DNA reads TGTGCCAGTAGTATGGGCGCGTCCTACGAGCAGTACTTC.

The V call is TRBV7-9, the J call TRBJ1-3; D perhaps matches TRBD1 (5 bases). The CDR3 is made up of 15 amino acids. With 5 bases removed from V and 0 bases from J, the gap between germline ends came to 11 bases. In germline, CDR1 is SEHNR, CDR2 FQNEAQ (reference sequence). The DNA for the CDR3 is TGTGCCAGCAGCCAGGGTCAACTCTCTGGAAACACCATATATTTT. It codes for CASSQGQLSGNTIYF.

V usage is TRBV28 and J usage is TRBJ2-3, with a tentative D call TRBD2 (5 bases). The germline V gene encodes CDR1 MDHEN and CDR2 SYDVKM. The ends were cut back, 6 bases at V and 0 bases at J, with 13 bases in the middle. The CDR3 extends over 15 amino acids. The CDR3 DNA reads as TGTGCCAGCAGGGGAGAGAGTCTTAGCACAGATACGCAGTATTTT. It encodes CASRGESLSTDTQYF.

The chain recombines TRBV27 with TRBJ1-4, with TRBD1 identical over 9 bases. The V gene end was trimmed by 4 bases and the J gene end by 0 bases; junction bases not matched to a gene: 3. Germline V CDR1 and CDR2: MNHEY, SMNVEV (reference sequence). The CDR3 spans 16 residues. The CDR3 here is CASSYRGPATNEKLFF. CDR3 nucleotides: TGTGCCAGCAGTTACAGGGGGCCCGCAACTAATGAAAAACTGTTTTTT. The full variable domain, rest sourced from reference TRBV27 and TRBJ1-4, is EAQVTQNPRYLITVTGKKLTVTCSQNMNHEYMSWYRQDPGLGLRQIYYSMNVEVTDKGDVPEGYKVSRKEKRNFPLILESPSPNQTSLYFCASSYRGPATNEKLFFGSGTQLSVL.

The J gene is TRBJ1-4, the V gene TRBV6-5, with TRBD1 identical over 7 bases. The CDR3 consists of 14 residues. V shed 6 bases and J 2 bases; nucleotides not matched to a gene: 3. Germline assignment: CDR1 MNHEY and CDR2 SVGAGI. The CDR3 coding sequence is TGTGCCAGCAGAGCGACAGGGACTAATGAAAAACTGTTTTTT. Protein sequence: CASRATGTNEKLFF.

The chain links TRBV4-2 to TRBJ1-4; 11 nucleotides align to TRBD1. The CDR3 consists of 17 residues. Losses at the gene ends were 1 base for V and 1 base for J; bases not matched to a gene: 2. From germline, CDR1 is LGHNA and CDR2 YNFKEQ. The CDR3 loop is CASSQGTGGRTNEKLFF. CDR3 coding DNA: TGTGCCAGCAGCCAAGGGACAGGGGGCCGAACTAATGAAAAACTGTTTTTT.

This clone has a handful of counts. The genes are TRBV2 and TRBJ1-3, with D possibly being TRBD1 (5 bases). Trimming cost V 5 bases and J 1 base, with 15 bases left between them. CDR1 is SNHLY and CDR2 is FYNNEI in the germline V gene. The CDR3 loop spans 16 amino acids. The DNA for the CDR3 is TGTGCCAGCAGTAGCCTGACAGCGACTTCTGGAAACACCATATATTTT. Amino acid sequence: CASSSLTATSGNTIYF.

The rearrangement uses TRBV13 and TRBJ1-2; D is perhaps TRBD1 (5 bases). The germline CDR1 and CDR2 sequences are PRHDT and FYEKMQ (reference sequence). The ends were cut back, 0 bases at V and 6 bases at J, with 8 bases in the middle. This CDR3 region has 13 residues. The CDR3: CASSLGGLHGYTF. CDR3 nucleotides: TGTGCCAGCAGCTTAGGGGGACTACATGGCTACACCTTC. The variable domain in full, completed from reference TRBV13 and TRBJ1-2, reads AAGVIQSPRHLIKEKRETATLKCYPIPRHDTVYWYQQGPGQDPQFLISFYEKMQSDKGSIPDRFSAQQFSDYHSELNMSSLELGDSALYFCASSLGGLHGYTFGSGTRLTVV.

This chain links TRBV10-2 with TRBJ1-4; no clear D. The CDR3 is 13 amino acids. The V and J ends lost 4 bases and 11 bases respectively, with 14 bases between them. In germline, CDR1 is WSHSY, CDR2 SAAADI. This CDR3 reads CASSVGGDMKLFF. CDR3 bases: TGCGCCAGCAGTGTTGGCGGTGATATGAAACTGTTTTTT.

This chain links TRBV28 with TRBJ1-2; no firm D call. CDR1 and CDR2 (germline): MDHEN, SYDVKM. V was clipped by 5 bases and J by 4 bases, with 11 bases between them. The CDR3 spans 13 residues. CDR3 nucleotides: TGTGCCAGCAGTGCCGGGAGGCGCTATGGCTACACCTTC. This codes for CASSAGRRYGYTF.

The chain couples TRBV5-1 to TRBJ2-1; weak D call: TRBD2 (7 bases). The CDR3 extends over 16 amino acids. Trimming stripped 4 bases from V and 6 bases from J, with 20 bases between. Germline values: CDR1 SGHRS, CDR2 YFSETQ. CDR3 loop: CASSRGAGVALNEQFF. CDR3 DNA sequence: TGCGCCAGCAGCCGGGGGGCGGGAGTCGCCCTCAATGAGCAGTTCTTC. The complete variable domain, with remaining parts taken from reference TRBV5-1 and TRBJ2-1, reads KAGVTQTPRYLIKTRGQQVTLSCSPISGHRSVSWYQQTPGQGLQFLFEYFSETQRNKGNFPGRFSGRQFSNSRSEMNVSTLELGDSALYLCASSRGAGVALNEQFFGPGTRLTVL.

This clone was recorded a few times. This chain joins TRBV5-1 and TRBJ1-2, with a possible D match to TRBD1 (5 bases). V lost 2 bases and J 7 bases, leaving 15 bases between the germline ends. The germline CDR1 and CDR2 sequences are SGHRS and YFSETQ. This CDR3 is built from 14 residues. In DNA, the CDR3 is TGCGCCAGCAGCTTCGCCTTGGGGCTTTCTGGCTACACCTTC. The encoded protein is CASSFALGLSGYTF.

V usage is TRBV6-1 and J usage is TRBJ2-5; maybe TRBD1 (6 bases). Germline V lookup: CDR1 MNHNS, CDR2 SASEGT. The V and J ends lost 6 bases and 4 bases respectively, with 15 bases between them. The CDR3 is 14 residues long. The CDR3 here is CASRKQGSIETQYF. The DNA for the CDR3 is TGTGCCAGCAGGAAACAGGGTTCGATAGAGACCCAGTACTTC.

In DNA, the CDR3 is TGTGCCAGCAGACTGGGACAGTATAGCAATCAGCCCCAGCATTTT. Protein: CASRLGQYSNQPQHF. The chain joins TRBV28 to TRBJ1-5; 7 positions agree with TRBD1. V lost 6 bases and J lost 0; bases outside the gene matches: 5. The CDR3 spans 15 residues. Germline loops: CDR1 MDHEN, CDR2 SYDVKM.

The chain couples TRBV7-3 to TRBJ1-1; D is possibly TRBD1 (5 bases). This CDR3 has 13 amino acids. Germline V gene data show CDR1 as SGHTA and CDR2 as FQGTGA. Trimming removed 5 bases at V and 3 bases at J, with 10 bases between. The DNA of the CDR3 is TGTGCCAGCAGCGATCAGGGCTACACTGAAGCTTTCTTT. It translates to CASSDQGYTEAFF.

This chain connects TRBV7-3 to TRBJ2-5; D perhaps matches TRBD2 (6 bases). This CDR3 has 14 amino acids. Looked up from germline, CDR1 is SGHTA and CDR2 is FQGTGA. The V end lost 5 bases, the J end lost 3 bases, and 13 bases lay between the germline ends. CDR3 protein: CASSQRRGEETQYF. In DNA form, the CDR3 reads TGTGCCAGCAGCCAGCGGCGGGGCGAAGAGACCCAGTACTTC. Full variable domain (rest looked up from reference TRBV7-3 and TRBJ2-5): GAGVSQTPSNKVTEKGKYVELRCDPISGHTALYWYRQSLGQGPEFLIYFQGTGAADDSGLPNDRFFAVRPEGSVSTLKIQRTERGDSAVYLCASSQRRGEETQYFGPGTRLLVL.

This sequence joins TRBV19 and TRBJ2-7, with 11 bases fitting TRBD1. V lost 5 bases and J lost 7; bases outside the gene matches: 10. Germline CDR1 LNHDA, CDR2 SQIVND (reference sequence). The CDR3 contains 15 residues. The CDR3 spells CASSLLDRGRQEQYF. CDR3 bases: TGTGCCAGTAGTTTACTGGACAGGGGGCGCCAAGAGCAGTACTTC.